This T cell receptor beta chain is from a study of blood T cell repertoires in COVID-19 (TCRdb year 2020). For context, the study as a whole: The collaborator samples originated in the United States, Italy and Spain and spanned the acute and convalescent phases of COVID-19. The material from the prospective study consisted of cDNA or gDNA derived from T cells, B-cell-depleted T cells, or PBMCs. Subjects who had been exposed to COVID-19, were actively infected with it, or had recovered from it provided the deeply sampled blood TCRbeta repertoires that made up the dataset. The repertoires were released in a freely available public database meant as a resource for research on the immune response to SARS-CoV-2. The samples were drawn from two sources: the first 160 participants of the ongoing ImmuneRACE study, and approximately 1,300 subjects contributed by 6 global collaborators. Nearly every sample came with metadata listing a de-identified subject ID, COVID-19 status, age in years and sex. Where available, HLA class I and class II types were obtained from metadata supplied by the sample provider rather than from assay-based typing. General conclusions and limits of the study: The amount of clinical and demographic metadata varied by source and participant and was provided uncurated.

Collaborating institutions collected whole blood in K2EDTA tubes following their own protocols. For TCRbeta analysis, collaborators shipped samples in one of three forms: frozen whole blood, isolated PBMCs, or DNA extracted from either of those sample types. Comments on this clone: No cognate antigen has been identified for it. The input lacks base qualities; no much larger clone sits a single base away.

The immunoSEQ Assay, a bias-controlled multiplex PCR, was used to amplify TCRbeta CDR3 regions from genomic DNA. The authors' pipeline ran thus. Nucleated cell counts per sample were estimated from amplification of reference gene primers within the assay. Sequence reads were collapsed and filtered to measure the absolute abundance of every unique TCRbeta CDR3 rearrangement. Productive Simpson clonality was computed per sample as the square root of Simpson's diversity index over productive rearrangements. In TCRdb, the immuneACCESS table is reduced to in-frame sequences with V and J assigned. These tables do not hold every clone; where another copy was compared, an unresolved V gene accounts for under half, and the others remain unexplained. The V and J calls and clone size come from that table; D and trimming were worked out from the DNA. The sample yields 170,000 or so clones; roughly 85% were counted once. The ten biggest clones cover around 24% of the sample.

This receptor was obtained from a woman between 65 and 79 years old with acute or convalescent COVID-19. The sample taken for sequencing was peripheral blood.

The CDR3 sequence is CAWSADSLIEKLFF. The nucleotides are TGTGCCTGGAGTGCAGACAGTCTCATCGAAAAACTGTTTTTT. The sequence is built from TRBV30 and TRBJ1-4, with TRBD1 tentatively as D gene (5 bases match). The germline V gene encodes CDR1 GTSNPN and CDR2 SVGIG (reference sequence). The CDR3 spans 14 residues, from the cysteine through the phenylalanine. Only the CDR3 region is kept as DNA, spanning 42 bases read in frame from base 1. V drops 1 base and J drops 8 bases, leaving 14 bases in between.